The 2 T cell receptor beta chains below all came from one sample that was sequenced in a study of tumor-infiltrating lymphocytes in primary liver carcinoma. The template, roughly 550 ng total RNA, yielded TCR beta cDNA made with a constant-region primer. Three rounds of nested multiplex PCR with slightly modified ARM-PCR produced TCR beta libraries. Investigators reported that the first two PCR rounds, at around 11 cycles each, used TRBV1-TRBV30 forward primers with a C-beta reverse primer. TCRdb recomputed calls from the multiplex PCR reads with MiXCR, one row per CDR3 protein. The sample has 150,000 to 200,000 distinct CDR3 sequences; roughly 80% are singletons. Unsorted bulk tissue of roughly 20-31 mg yielded co-extracted RNA and DNA. Sequences were obtained from tumor tissue from primary liver carcinoma. Receptor source: a man aged 40-50 years with primary liver carcinoma and hepatitis B virus infection.

Notes on this clonotype: One junction end does not reproduce the germline sequence, and a read error may be involved. The V call is TRBV28, the J call TRBJ2-4; D ambiguous. The CDR3 has 14 amino acids. The V gene's germline CDR1 is MDHEN and CDR2 SYDVKM. CDR3 amino acids: CVSSWAVAKNIQYF. In nucleotides, the CDR3 is TGTGTCAGCAGTTGGGCGGTGGCCAAAAACATTCAGTACTTC.

A note on this clonotype: One end of the junction does not line up with germline, which may come from a read error. The rearrangement joins TRBV6-2 or TRBV6-3 to TRBJ2-7; TRBD2 agrees at 8 bases. Germline CDR1 and CDR2: MNHEY and SVGEGT. The CDR3 spans 16 residues. The CDR3 sequence is CASSYLAGRNTYVQYF. The CDR3 DNA reads as TGTGCCAGCAGCTACTTAGCGGGGAGGAACACCTACGTGCAGTACTTC.